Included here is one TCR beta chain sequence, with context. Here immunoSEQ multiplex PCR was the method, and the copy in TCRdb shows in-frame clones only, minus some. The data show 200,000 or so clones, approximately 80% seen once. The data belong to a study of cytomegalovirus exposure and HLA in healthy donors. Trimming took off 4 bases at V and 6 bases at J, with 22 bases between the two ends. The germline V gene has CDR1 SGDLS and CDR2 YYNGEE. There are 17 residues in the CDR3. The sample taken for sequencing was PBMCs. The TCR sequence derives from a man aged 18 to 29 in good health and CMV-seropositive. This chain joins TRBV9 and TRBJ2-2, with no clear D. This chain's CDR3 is CASSPNQNPGYPGELFF. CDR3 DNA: TGTGCCAGCAGCCCAAATCAAAACCCCGGGTATCCCGGGGAGCTGTTTTTT.